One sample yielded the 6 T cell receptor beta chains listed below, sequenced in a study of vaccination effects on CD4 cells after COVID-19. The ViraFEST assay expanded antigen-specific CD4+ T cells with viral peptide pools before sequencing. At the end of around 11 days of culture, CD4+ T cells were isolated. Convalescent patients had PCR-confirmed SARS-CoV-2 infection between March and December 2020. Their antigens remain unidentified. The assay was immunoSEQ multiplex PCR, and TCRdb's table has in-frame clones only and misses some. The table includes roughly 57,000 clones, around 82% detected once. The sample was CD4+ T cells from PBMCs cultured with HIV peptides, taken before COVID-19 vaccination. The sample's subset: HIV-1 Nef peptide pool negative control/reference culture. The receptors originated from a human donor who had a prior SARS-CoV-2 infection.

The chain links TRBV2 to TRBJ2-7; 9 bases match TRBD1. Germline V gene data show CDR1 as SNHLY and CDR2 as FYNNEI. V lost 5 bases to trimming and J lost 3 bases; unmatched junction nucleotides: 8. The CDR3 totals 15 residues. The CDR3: CASSRDRVNSYEQYF. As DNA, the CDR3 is TGTGCCAGCAGTCGGGACAGGGTAAATAGCTACGAGCAGTACTTC. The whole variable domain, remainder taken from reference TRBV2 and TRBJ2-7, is EPEVTQTPSHQVTQMGQEVILRCVPISNHLYFYWYRQILGQKVEFLVSFYNNEISEKSEIFDDQFSVERPDGSNFTLKIRSTKLEDSAMYFCASSRDRVNSYEQYFGPGTRLTVT.

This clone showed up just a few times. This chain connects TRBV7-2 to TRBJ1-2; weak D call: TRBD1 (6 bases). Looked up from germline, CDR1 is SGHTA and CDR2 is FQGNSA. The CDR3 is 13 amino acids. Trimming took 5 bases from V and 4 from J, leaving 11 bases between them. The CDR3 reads CASSQGQFYGYTF. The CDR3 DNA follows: TGTGCCAGCAGCCAAGGACAGTTCTATGGCTACACCTTC.

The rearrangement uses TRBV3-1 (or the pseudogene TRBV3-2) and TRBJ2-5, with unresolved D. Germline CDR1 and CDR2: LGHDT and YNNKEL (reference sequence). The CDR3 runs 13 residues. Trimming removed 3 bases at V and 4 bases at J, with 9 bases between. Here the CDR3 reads CASSQRSVETQYF. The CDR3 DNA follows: TGTGCCAGCAGCCAGCGGAGCGTAGAGACCCAGTACTTC.

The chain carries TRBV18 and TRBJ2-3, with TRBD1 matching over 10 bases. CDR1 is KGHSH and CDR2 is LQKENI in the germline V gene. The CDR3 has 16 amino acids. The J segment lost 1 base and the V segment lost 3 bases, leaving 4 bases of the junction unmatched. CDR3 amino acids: CASSPPGTGGTDTQYF. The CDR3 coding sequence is TGTGCCAGCTCACCTCCCGGGACAGGGGGCACAGATACGCAGTATTTT.

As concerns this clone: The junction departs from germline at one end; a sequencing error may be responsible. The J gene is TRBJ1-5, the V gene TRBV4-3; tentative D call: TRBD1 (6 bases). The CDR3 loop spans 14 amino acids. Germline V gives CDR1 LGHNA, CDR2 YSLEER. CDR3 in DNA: TGCGCCAGCAGCCCAGGACAGTTCGATCAGTCCCAGCATTTT. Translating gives CASSPGQFDQSQHF.

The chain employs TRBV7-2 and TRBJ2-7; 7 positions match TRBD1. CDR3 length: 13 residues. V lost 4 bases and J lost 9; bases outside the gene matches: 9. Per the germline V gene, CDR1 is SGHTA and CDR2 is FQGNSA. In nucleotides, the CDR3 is TGTGCCAGCAGCTCTCAAGGGGGCAAACGGCAGTACTTC. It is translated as CASSSQGGKRQYF.